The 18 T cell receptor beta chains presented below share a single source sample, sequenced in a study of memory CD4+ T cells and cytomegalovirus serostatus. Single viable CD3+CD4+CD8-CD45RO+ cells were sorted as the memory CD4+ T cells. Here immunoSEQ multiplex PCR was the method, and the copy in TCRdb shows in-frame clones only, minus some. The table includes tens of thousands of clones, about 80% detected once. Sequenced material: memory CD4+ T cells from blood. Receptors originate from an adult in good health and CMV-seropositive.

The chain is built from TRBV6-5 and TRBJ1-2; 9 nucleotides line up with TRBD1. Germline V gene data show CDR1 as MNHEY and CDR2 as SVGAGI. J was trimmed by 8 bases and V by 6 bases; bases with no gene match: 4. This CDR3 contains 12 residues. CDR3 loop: CASRGTGPGYTF. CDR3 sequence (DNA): TGTGCCAGCAGAGGGACAGGGCCGGGCTACACCTTC.

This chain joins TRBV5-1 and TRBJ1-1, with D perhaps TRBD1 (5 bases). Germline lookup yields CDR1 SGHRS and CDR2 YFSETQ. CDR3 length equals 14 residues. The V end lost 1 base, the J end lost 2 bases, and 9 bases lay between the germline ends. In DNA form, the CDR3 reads TGCGCCAGCAGCTTGCTGGGGGGAAACACTGAAGCTTTCTTT. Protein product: CASSLLGGNTEAFF.

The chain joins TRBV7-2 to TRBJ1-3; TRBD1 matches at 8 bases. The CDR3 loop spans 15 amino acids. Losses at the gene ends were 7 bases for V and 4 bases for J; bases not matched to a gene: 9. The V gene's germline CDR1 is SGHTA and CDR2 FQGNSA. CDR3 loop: CASTFTPGGGNTIYF. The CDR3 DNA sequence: TGTGCCAGCACCTTTACTCCAGGGGGCGGAAACACCATATATTTT.

The CDR3 loop is CASSEGTSGRGDEQFF. CDR3 DNA: TGTGCCAGCAGCGAGGGGACTAGCGGGAGGGGCGATGAGCAGTTCTTC. V and J are TRBV5-4 and TRBJ2-1, with 16 bases fitting TRBD2. Germline V gives CDR1 SGHNT, CDR2 YYREEE (reference sequence). V dropped 4 bases and J dropped 8; count of bases not matched to a gene: 6. CDR3 length: 16 residues.

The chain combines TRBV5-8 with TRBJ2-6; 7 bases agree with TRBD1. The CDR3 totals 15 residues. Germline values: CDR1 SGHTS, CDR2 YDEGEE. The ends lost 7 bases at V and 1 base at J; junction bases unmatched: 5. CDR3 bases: TGTGCCAGCGACAGGGTAAATTCTGGGGCCAACGTCCTGACTTTC. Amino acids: CASDRVNSGANVLTF.

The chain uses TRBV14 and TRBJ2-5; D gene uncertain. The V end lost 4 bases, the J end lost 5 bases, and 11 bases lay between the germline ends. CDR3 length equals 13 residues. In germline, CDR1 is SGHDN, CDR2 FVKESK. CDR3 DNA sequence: TGTGCCAGCAGCCCGACCCGCAAGGAGACCCAGTACTTC. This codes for CASSPTRKETQYF.

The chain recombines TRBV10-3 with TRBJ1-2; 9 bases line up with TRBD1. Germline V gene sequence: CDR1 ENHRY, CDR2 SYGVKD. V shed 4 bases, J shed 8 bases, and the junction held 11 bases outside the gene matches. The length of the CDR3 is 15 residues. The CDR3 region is CAISGQGVNGSGYTF. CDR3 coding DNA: TGTGCCATCAGTGGACAGGGGGTGAACGGGTCGGGCTACACCTTC.

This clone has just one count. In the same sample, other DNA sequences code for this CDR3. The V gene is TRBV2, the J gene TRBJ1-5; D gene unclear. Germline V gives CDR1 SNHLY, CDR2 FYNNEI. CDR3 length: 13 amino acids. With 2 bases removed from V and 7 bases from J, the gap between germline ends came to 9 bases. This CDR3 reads CASSELGNQPQHF. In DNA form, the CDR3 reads TGTGCCAGCAGTGAACTTGGGAACCAGCCCCAGCATTTT.

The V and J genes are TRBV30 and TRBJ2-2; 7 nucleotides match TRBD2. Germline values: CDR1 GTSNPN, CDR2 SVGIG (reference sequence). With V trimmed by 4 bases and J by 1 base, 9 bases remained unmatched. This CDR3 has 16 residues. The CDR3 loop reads CAWKRRERENTGELFF. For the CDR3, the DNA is TGTGCCTGGAAAAGAAGGGAGCGGGAGAACACCGGGGAGCTGTTTTTT.

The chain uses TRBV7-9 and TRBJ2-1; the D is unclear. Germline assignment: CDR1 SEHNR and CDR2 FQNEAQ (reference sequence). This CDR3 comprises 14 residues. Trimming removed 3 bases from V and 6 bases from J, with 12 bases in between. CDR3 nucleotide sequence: TGTGCCAGCAGCTTTTGGGGATTGGGCAATGAGCAGTTCTTC. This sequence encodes CASSFWGLGNEQFF.

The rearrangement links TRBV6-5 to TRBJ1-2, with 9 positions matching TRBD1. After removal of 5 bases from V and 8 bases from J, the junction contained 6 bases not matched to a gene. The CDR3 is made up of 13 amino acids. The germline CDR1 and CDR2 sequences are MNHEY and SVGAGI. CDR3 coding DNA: TGTGCCAGCAGTCGGGACAGGGATGGAGGCTACACCTTC. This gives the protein CASSRDRDGGYTF.

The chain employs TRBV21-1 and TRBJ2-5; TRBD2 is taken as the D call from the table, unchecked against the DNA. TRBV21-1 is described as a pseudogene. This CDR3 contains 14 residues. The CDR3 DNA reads TGTGCCACCCTCCTGTTACGGAGTGAGGAGACCCAGTACTTC. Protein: CATLLLRSEETQYF.

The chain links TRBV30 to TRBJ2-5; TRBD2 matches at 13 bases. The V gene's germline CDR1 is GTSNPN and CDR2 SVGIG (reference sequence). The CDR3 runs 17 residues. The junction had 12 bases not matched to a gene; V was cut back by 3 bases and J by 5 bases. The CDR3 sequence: CAWSSLGTSGVGETQYF. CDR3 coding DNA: TGTGCCTGGAGCTCCCTGGGGACTAGCGGGGTCGGGGAGACCCAGTACTTC.

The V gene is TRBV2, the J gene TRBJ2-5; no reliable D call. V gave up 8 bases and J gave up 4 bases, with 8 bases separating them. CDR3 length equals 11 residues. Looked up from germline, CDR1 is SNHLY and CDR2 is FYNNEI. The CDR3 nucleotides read TGTGCCAGCCCGTTGGGAGAGACCCAGTACTTC. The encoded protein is CASPLGETQYF.

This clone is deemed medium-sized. The CDR3 protein is CASSQVADTTEAFF. Written as DNA, the CDR3 is TGCGCCAGCAGCCAAGTGGCGGACACCACTGAAGCTTTCTTT. The V call is TRBV4-3, the J call TRBJ1-1; perhaps TRBD1 as D (5 bases). V was cut by 1 base and J by 4 bases, with 10 bases left in between. CDR3 length: 14 residues. CDR1 LGHNA and CDR2 YSLEER come from the germline V gene.

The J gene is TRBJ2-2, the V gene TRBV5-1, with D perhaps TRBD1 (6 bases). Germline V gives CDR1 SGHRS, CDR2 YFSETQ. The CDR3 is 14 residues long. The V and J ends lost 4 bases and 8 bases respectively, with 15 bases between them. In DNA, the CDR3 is TGCGCCAGCAGCGGTACAGGGTCACTGGGGGAGCTGTTTTTT. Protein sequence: CASSGTGSLGELFF. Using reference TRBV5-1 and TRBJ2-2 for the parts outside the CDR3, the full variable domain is KAGVTQTPRYLIKTRGQQVTLSCSPISGHRSVSWYQQTPGQGLQFLFEYFSETQRNKGNFPGRFSGRQFSNSRSEMNVSTLELGDSALYLCASSGTGSLGELFFGEGSRLTVL.

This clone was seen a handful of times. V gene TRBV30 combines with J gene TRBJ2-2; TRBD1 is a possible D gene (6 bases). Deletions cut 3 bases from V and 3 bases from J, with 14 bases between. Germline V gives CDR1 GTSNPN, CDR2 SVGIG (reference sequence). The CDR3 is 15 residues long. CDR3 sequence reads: CAWRFGGVHTGELFF. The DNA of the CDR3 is TGTGCCTGGAGGTTTGGGGGCGTTCACACCGGGGAGCTGTTTTTT.

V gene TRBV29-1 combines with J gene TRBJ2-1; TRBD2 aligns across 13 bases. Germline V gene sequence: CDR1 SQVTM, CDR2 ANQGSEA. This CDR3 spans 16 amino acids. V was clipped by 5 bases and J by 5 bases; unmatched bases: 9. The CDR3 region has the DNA TGCAGCGTTTCAGGGACTAGCGGGAAGGTGGACAATGAGCAGTTCTTC. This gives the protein CSVSGTSGKVDNEQFF.